This T cell receptor (beta chain) came from a study of identical twins. The CDR3 loop spans 13 amino acids. Germline lookup yields CDR1 SGHKS and CDR2 YYEKEE (reference sequence). V was pared by 0 bases and J by 6 bases, with 7 bases between. Using its own MiXCR run on the 5' RACE reads, TCRdb lists one record per CDR3 protein. The sample records some 790,000 distinct CDR3 sequences, roughly 20% being singletons. In its sample, this clonotype was seen a few times. The same data also contributed to another study, on T cells expressing NK-cell markers.

The sequence was obtained from a young woman in good health. Sequenced: PBMCs. This chain links TRBV5-5 with TRBJ2-1, with no clear D. The CDR3 sequence: CASSLDLRNEQFF. CDR3 in DNA: TGTGCCAGCAGCTTGGACTTGCGCAATGAGCAGTTCTTC.